This T cell receptor (beta chain) was identified during a study of OX40 agonist ivuxolimab in advanced cancers. Study in general: Patients in dose escalation had liver, melanoma, kidney or head and neck cancers.

Some clones are missing from TCRdb's copy, which holds only in-frame ones; the method was immunoSEQ multiplex PCR. The sample includes 77,000 or so clones, around nine tenths of them seen just once. This clone occurred once. Antigen: not known. Enrollment shut out patients with autoimmune disease history or systemic immunosuppression. Study-wide points: With doses of 0.1-3.0 mg/kg, partial responders showed among the lowest clonal expansion. Average numbers of expanded clones were greater in CD8+ T cells than in CD4+.

The specimen was CD4+ or CD8+ T cells sorted from blood, collected in a trial of the OX40 agonist ivuxolimab. The receptor comes from an adult with an advanced solid tumor such as melanoma, head and neck, liver or kidney cancer.

The CDR3 bases are TGCGCCAGCAGCTTGGAATGGCAGGGCACCGGGGAGCTGTTTTTT. Protein product: CASSLEWQGTGELFF. The gene calls are TRBV5-1 and TRBJ2-2, with TRBD1 as a possible D gene (5 bases). The germline V gene has CDR1 SGHRS and CDR2 YFSETQ. The CDR3 has 15 amino acids. The V gene lost 0 bases and the J gene lost 4 bases, with 10 bases spanning the gap.